Described below is a single TCR beta chain sequence and its context. This clone's antigen is unknown. Nothing much larger sits one base from this clone, and base qualities are not available. The CDR3, cysteine through phenylalanine, is 14 amino acids long. Only the CDR3 region is kept as DNA, spanning 42 bases read in frame from base 1. Ends trimmed: V by 5 bases, J by 5 bases; bases unmatched to a gene: 8. CDR1 and CDR2 are drawn from the germline V gene: KGHSH, LQKENI. Collaborating institutions collected whole blood in K2EDTA tubes following their own protocols. For TCRbeta analysis, collaborators shipped samples in one of three forms: frozen whole blood, isolated PBMCs, or DNA extracted from either of those sample types. The data belong to a study of blood T cell repertoires in COVID-19 (dated by TCRdb to the early 2020s). General notes on the study: Samples from collaborators originated in the United States, Italy and Spain and spanned both the acute and convalescent phases of COVID-19. The prospective study material was composed of cDNA or gDNA derived from T cells, B-cell-depleted T cells, or PBMCs. The dataset comprised deeply sampled blood TCRbeta repertoires from subjects exposed to, actively infected with, or recovered from COVID-19. A freely available public database, intended as a resource for researchers studying the immune response to SARS-CoV-2, is where the repertoires were released. Samples were obtained from the ongoing ImmuneRACE study (first 160 participants) and from about 1,300 subjects provided by 6 global collaborators. A de-identified subject ID, COVID-19 status, age in years and sex were almost always included in the sample metadata. Where available, HLA class I and class II types were taken from metadata supplied by the sample provider and were not determined by assay-based typing.

TCRbeta CDR3 regions were amplified from genomic DNA by means of the immunoSEQ Assay, a bias-controlled multiplex PCR. The published analysis was carried out like this. Nucleated cell counts per sample were estimated from amplification of reference gene primers within the assay. To quantify the absolute abundance of each unique TCRbeta CDR3 rearrangement, sequence reads were collapsed and filtered. For each sample, productive Simpson clonality was calculated as the square root of Simpson's diversity index over productive rearrangements. TCRdb holds this immuneACCESS table with in-frame rearrangements only. Some clones are missing; in checked studies, unresolved V genes explain under half, and the rest has no known cause. D and trimming come from the DNA, and the V and J calls and clone size come from that table. The sample table lists about 240,000 clones, about four fifths of them with a count of one. More than 4% of the sample goes to the ten largest clones.

What the authors observed across the whole study: The amount of clinical and demographic metadata varied by source and participant and was provided uncurated.

The TCR comes from a man aged 50 to 60 with acute or convalescent COVID-19. Sequencing was done on a sample of peripheral blood. The V gene is TRBV18 and the J gene is TRBJ2-5; 7 bases in the junction line up with TRBD2. The CDR3 amino acid sequence is: CASSELAGAETQYF. The base sequence is TGTGCCAGCTCAGAACTCGCGGGAGCCGAGACCCAGTACTTC.